This T cell receptor (beta chain) was sequenced in a study of cytomegalovirus exposure and HLA in healthy donors. Primers included in the PCR were 60 Vbeta and 13 Jbeta primers. Libraries were prepared by immunoSEQ multiplex PCR; TCRdb keeps only in-frame clonotypes and omits some of them. The sample yields about 140,000 clones, approximately 79% seen once. In regard to this clone: Its antigen is undetermined.

Points from the study as a whole: Data from an earlier analysis indicated that most TCR beta V segments were productive either about 90% or about 30% of the time. Some public TCRs appeared in many individuals, while most sequences were rare. Among immune exposure information, only CMV serostatus was available. Specificity for CMV antigens was confirmed in vitro for a few of the CMV-associated chains.

The V segment lost 5 bases and the J segment 8 bases; nucleotides outside the gene matches: 6. The germline gives CDR1 MNHEY, CDR2 SVGAGI. The CDR3 runs 14 residues. Sequenced input: PBMCs. This TCR was recovered from a man aged 45-65 years in good health and CMV-seropositive. This rearrangement joins TRBV6-5 to TRBJ1-6; 7 nucleotides line up with TRBD1. The CDR3 DNA sequence: TGTGCCAGCAGTCGACAGGGTTCCGATTCACCCCTCCACTTT. Amino acid sequence: CASSRQGSDSPLHF.